The entry below describes one T cell receptor (beta chain). Its antigen is not identified. These data originate in a study of beta chain features in type 1 diabetes. Findings and caveats of the study: In all four CD4+ subsets, TCRB CDR3 length was significantly, moderately reduced in type 1 diabetes.

Germline V gene lookup returns CDR1 SNHLY and CDR2 FYNNEI. This CDR3 has 13 amino acids. The junction had 8 bases not matched to a gene; V was cut back by 7 bases and J by 6 bases. Each of the CD4+ naive, central memory, regulatory and stem cell-like memory populations was sorted via CD45RO/CCR7/CD25/CD127/CD95/CD27. The study reverse transcribed the entire isolated RNA, so it sequenced expressed TCRB transcripts. Assay: immunoSEQ multiplex PCR; the TCRdb copy retains only in-frame clones and omits some. The table lists roughly 300,000 clones, roughly 8% of them singletons. The J gene is TRBJ1-2, the V gene TRBV2; 7 positions agree with TRBD1. Sequencing was done on a sample of central memory CD4+ T cells from blood. The source is a woman between 18 and 30 years old in good health. The CDR3 reads CASKLPGGNGYTF. The CDR3 nucleotides read TGTGCCAGCAAGTTGCCAGGGGGTAATGGCTACACCTTC. Complete variable domain (other parts from reference TRBV2 and TRBJ1-2): EPEVTQTPSHQVTQMGQEVILRCVPISNHLYFYWYRQILGQKVEFLVSFYNNEISEKSEIFDDQFSVERPDGSNFTLKIRSTKLEDSAMYFCASKLPGGNGYTFGSGTRLTVV.